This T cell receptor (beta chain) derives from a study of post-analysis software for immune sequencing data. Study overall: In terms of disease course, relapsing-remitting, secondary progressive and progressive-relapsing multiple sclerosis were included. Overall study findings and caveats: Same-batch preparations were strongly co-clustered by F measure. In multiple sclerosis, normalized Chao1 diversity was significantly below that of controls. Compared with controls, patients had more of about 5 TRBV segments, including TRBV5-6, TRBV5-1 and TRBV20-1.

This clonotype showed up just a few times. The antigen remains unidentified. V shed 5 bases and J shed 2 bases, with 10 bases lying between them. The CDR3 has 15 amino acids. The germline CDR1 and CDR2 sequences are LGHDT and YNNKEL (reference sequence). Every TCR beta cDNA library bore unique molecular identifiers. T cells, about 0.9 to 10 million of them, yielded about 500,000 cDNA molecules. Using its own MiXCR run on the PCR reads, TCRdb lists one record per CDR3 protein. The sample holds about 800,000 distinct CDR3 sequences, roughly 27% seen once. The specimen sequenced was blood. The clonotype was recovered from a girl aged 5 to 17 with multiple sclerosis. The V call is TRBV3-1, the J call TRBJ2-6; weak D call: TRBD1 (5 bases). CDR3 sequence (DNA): TGTGCCAGCAGCATAGACAGCCCTGGGGCCAACGTCCTGACTTTC. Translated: CASSIDSPGANVLTF.